The T cell receptor (beta chain) described here comes from a study of cytomegalovirus exposure and HLA in healthy donors. Looking at the study overall: There were some 81 million unique TCRs (from HLA-typed donors) in an early data release.

In the case of this clone: Its antigen is unidentified.

The PCR contained 60 Vbeta and 13 Jbeta primers. The table came from immunoSEQ multiplex PCR; TCRdb's copy has only in-frame clones and leaves some out. The sample carries 110,000 to 150,000 clones, approximately 82% recorded once. Trimming took off 5 bases at V and 1 base at J, with 9 bases between the two ends. Germline CDR1 and CDR2: SGHTA and FQGNSA. The CDR3 is 15 amino acids. General study results and limits: Researchers catalogued approximately 160 TCR beta chains as cytomegalovirus-associated.

The sequence was obtained from a woman between 40 and 50 years old in good health and CMV-seronegative. The rearrangement uses TRBV7-2 and TRBJ2-6, with D maybe TRBD1 (5 bases). Sequenced material: PBMCs. CDR3 loop: CASSPDRSGANVLTF. DNA for the CDR3: TGTGCCAGCAGCCCTGACAGATCTGGGGCCAACGTCCTGACTTTC.